Shown below are 23 T cell receptor beta chains from a single sample sequenced in a study of CD8 T cells in Susac syndrome. RNA was extracted with the RNeasy kit, and a quantity of about 0.45 to 1 ug was reverse transcribed using random hexamers. TCRdb re-analysed the immunoSEQ multiplex PCR reads in MiXCR, keeping a single row per CDR3 protein. Of approximately 200,000 distinct CDR3 sequences listed, over 90% are singletons. The sample was CD4+ T cells from PBMCs. The receptor source for this set is a human donor with multiple sclerosis.

This clonotype was found once. This chain uses TRBV4-2 with TRBJ2-1; 7 bases align to TRBD2. This CDR3 is 15 amino acids long. Germline V gene sequence: CDR1 LGHNA, CDR2 YNFKEQ. With V trimmed by 2 bases and J by 4 bases, 5 bases remained unmatched. The CDR3 sequence: CASSQPSGVYNEQFF. CDR3 DNA: TGTGCCAGCAGCCAACCGAGCGGGGTTTACAATGAGCAGTTCTTC.

This clonotype was seen just once. The chain uses TRBV28 and TRBJ2-7; 7 nucleotides line up with TRBD1. The V segment lost 10 bases and the J segment 0 bases; nucleotides outside the gene matches: 12. The CDR3 is 15 amino acids. CDR1 and CDR2 from the germline V gene are MDHEN and SYDVKM. This CDR3 reads CATSPGQRYSYEQYF. In DNA form, the CDR3 reads TGTGCCACTTCACCGGGACAGAGATACTCCTACGAGCAGTACTTC.

The chain carries TRBV15 and TRBJ2-7; the match to TRBD2 covers 7 bases. Germline V gives CDR1 LNHNV, CDR2 YYDKDF (reference sequence). CDR3 length: 18 residues. V shed 3 bases, J shed 2 bases, and the junction held 16 bases outside the gene matches. CDR3 amino acids: CATSRDYSGPWTPYEQYF. CDR3 coding DNA: TGTGCCACCAGCAGGGACTATAGCGGGCCCTGGACCCCCTACGAGCAGTACTTC.

This chain links TRBV20-1 with TRBJ1-5, with unresolved D. This CDR3 has 12 amino acids. V was shortened by 7 bases and J by 1 base, with 8 bases between the two germline ends. The germline CDR1 and CDR2 sequences are DFQATT and SNEGSKA (reference sequence). DNA for the CDR3: TGCAGTGTTTTCCGAAGCAATCAGCCCCAGCATTTT. It codes for CSVFRSNQPQHF.

This rearrangement joins TRBV18 to TRBJ2-7; TRBD1 agrees at 8 bases. V lost 4 bases, J lost 2 bases, and 10 bases stayed unmatched. The germline CDR1 and CDR2 sequences are KGHSH and LQKENI. The CDR3 covers 16 residues. Written as DNA, the CDR3 is TGTGCCAGCTCACTGACCCGGGACAGGACACCCTACGAGCAGTACGTC. Its translation: CASSLTRDRTPYEQYV.

This chain joins TRBV30 and TRBJ2-5; D remains ambiguous. CDR3 length equals 12 residues. With 1 base removed from V and 1 base from J, the gap between germline ends came to 4 bases. CDR1 GTSNPN and CDR2 SVGIG come from the germline V gene (reference sequence). The CDR3: CAWSETQETQYF. In DNA form, the CDR3 reads TGTGCCTGGAGTGAAACCCAAGAGACCCAGTACTTC.

This chain connects TRBV7-2 to TRBJ2-1, with 13 bases identical to TRBD2. Germline CDR1 is SGHTA and CDR2 is FQGNSA. V lost 5 bases to trimming and J lost 8 bases; unmatched junction nucleotides: 9. The CDR3 sequence is 16 residues long. CDR3 residues: CASSPQLAGGLDEQFF. The CDR3 coding sequence is TGTGCCAGCAGCCCTCAACTAGCGGGGGGGCTTGATGAGCAGTTCTTC.

The CDR3 bases are TGCAGCGTTGACACAGATGGCTACACCTTC. This sequence encodes CSVDTDGYTF. The chain combines TRBV29-1 with TRBJ1-2, with D unresolved. The germline CDR1 and CDR2 sequences are SQVTM and ANQGSEA. Between the trimmed V and J ends, which lost 3 bases and 6 bases, there was a span of 5 bases. This CDR3 spans 10 amino acids.

This chain connects TRBV20-1 to TRBJ2-5, with TRBD2 matching 7 bases. The germline CDR1 and CDR2 sequences are DFQATT and SNEGSKA (reference sequence). The V and J ends lost 3 bases and 3 bases, in that order; junction bases with no gene match: 13. CDR3 size: 16 residues. The CDR3 DNA reads as TGCAGTGCTAGTCGCCTAGCGGCGCTCCCGGAAGAGACCCAGTACTTC. Translating it yields CSASRLAALPEETQYF.

This clonotype was observed once. V gene TRBV19 combines with J gene TRBJ1-1; a possible D gene is TRBD1 (5 bases). CDR3 length: 14 residues. Germline CDR1 LNHDA, CDR2 SQIVND (reference sequence). Trimming stripped 7 bases from V and 0 bases from J, with 12 bases between. CDR3 DNA: TGTGCCAGTACCGTCAGGGAGATGAACACTGAAGCTTTCTTT. It yields the protein CASTVREMNTEAFF.

J is TRBJ2-5 and V is TRBV5-4; 7 nucleotides agree with TRBD2. Germline CDR1 reads SGHNT; CDR2 reads YYREEE (reference sequence). The length of the CDR3 is 14 residues. The V and J ends lost 3 bases and 3 bases, in that order; junction bases with no gene match: 5. Here the CDR3 DNA reads TGTGCCAGCAGCTCACTACGGGGGGAAGAGACCCAGTACTTC. Translated: CASSSLRGEETQYF.

This clonotype has only one observation. V usage is TRBV29-1 and J usage is TRBJ1-2; D perhaps matches TRBD1 (5 bases). V lost 5 bases and J 4 bases, leaving 11 bases between the germline ends. The germline V gene encodes CDR1 SQVTM and CDR2 ANQGSEA. CDR3 length equals 12 residues. CDR3 in amino acids: CSVQGGGYGYTF. The CDR3 DNA is TGCAGCGTTCAGGGTGGAGGCTATGGCTACACCTTC.

This clonotype was counted a few times. The gene calls are TRBV6-2 or TRBV6-3 and TRBJ2-5; weak D call: TRBD1 (5 bases). V was clipped by 7 bases and J by 7 bases, with 19 bases between them. The CDR3 has 14 amino acids. CDR1 MNHEY and CDR2 SVGEGT come from the germline V gene. The CDR3 nucleotides read TGTGCCAGCACCCAGATCAGGGTTTACGGGACCCAGTACTTC. Protein sequence: CASTQIRVYGTQYF.

This chain links TRBV5-1 with TRBJ1-2, with D possibly matching TRBD1 (5 bases). The CDR3 sequence is 13 residues long. V was cut by 4 bases and J by 7 bases, with 14 bases left in between. Germline CDR1 reads SGHRS; CDR2 reads YFSETQ. Written as DNA, the CDR3 is TGCGCCAGCAGCCGGGACGAGGTCGCTGGCTACACCTTC. Encoded protein: CASSRDEVAGYTF.

Comments on this clonotype: The germline gene is not matched at one end of the junction; a read error may be the cause. The chain is built from TRBV20-1 and TRBJ2-5; a possible D gene is TRBD1 (6 bases). Germline-derived CDR1 and CDR2 are DFQATT and SNEGSKA (reference sequence). This CDR3 has 16 residues. CDR3 DNA sequence: TGTAGTGTGTACAAAACCCTGACAGGTCGGTCCGAGACCCAGTACTTC. This codes for CSVYKTLTGRSETQYF.

The chain is built from TRBV30 and TRBJ1-1; D is perhaps TRBD1 (5 bases). The CDR3 totals 13 residues. Germline CDR1 GTSNPN, CDR2 SVGIG (reference sequence). The V and J ends lost 2 bases and 11 bases respectively, with 18 bases between them. Here the CDR3 reads CAWSFGAGLVAFF. The CDR3 DNA reads TGTGCCTGGAGTTTCGGGGCGGGACTCGTCGCTTTCTTT.

This sequence joins TRBV3-1 and TRBJ2-3; D is perhaps TRBD1 or TRBD2 (5 bases each). Germline CDR1 reads LGHDT; CDR2 reads YNNKEL (reference sequence). Trimming removed 4 bases at V and 3 bases at J, with 17 bases between. The CDR3 is 16 residues long. The CDR3 is CASSRALGTGTDTQYF. The DNA for the CDR3 is TGTGCCAGCAGCCGCGCCCTCGGGACGGGTACAGATACGCAGTATTTT.

The chain joins TRBV20-1 to TRBJ2-3; TRBD1 aligns across 10 bases. CDR1 is DFQATT and CDR2 is SNEGSKA in the germline V gene (reference sequence). The ends lost 6 bases at V and 2 bases at J; junction bases unmatched: 8. The CDR3 length is 15 residues. The CDR3 region is CSAPPGQGYTDTQYF. The CDR3 bases are TGCAGTGCCCCCCCGGGACAGGGGTACACAGATACGCAGTATTTT.

This rearrangement joins TRBV7-2 to TRBJ2-5; perhaps TRBD2 as D (5 bases). This CDR3 comprises 14 residues. CDR1 and CDR2 (germline): SGHTA, FQGNSA. Trimming shortened V by 5 bases and J by 2 bases, and 12 bases separated the two germline ends. CDR3 loop: CASSPRRRQETQYF. CDR3 DNA sequence: TGTGCCAGCAGCCCAAGGAGGCGACAAGAGACCCAGTACTTC.

V gene TRBV20-1 combines with J gene TRBJ1-2; the D is unclear. Trimming left V 1 base short and J 2 bases short, with 14 bases between. Per germline, CDR1 DFQATT and CDR2 SNEGSKA (reference sequence). The CDR3 covers 15 residues. CDR3 nucleotide sequence: TGCAGTGCTAGAGTGCCAGGATCCCTAAACTATGGCTACACCTTC. Its translation is CSARVPGSLNYGYTF.

This chain joins TRBV24-1 and TRBJ2-7; 11 positions agree with TRBD1. After removal of 7 bases from V and 3 bases from J, the junction contained 7 bases not matched to a gene. Germline lookup yields CDR1 KGHDR and CDR2 SFDVKD. The length of the CDR3 is 15 residues. CDR3 in amino acids: CATRSGQGGNYEQYV. In DNA form, the CDR3 reads TGTGCCACCAGATCGGGACAGGGGGGAAACTACGAGCAGTACGTC.

This chain uses TRBV20-1 with TRBJ1-5; D possibly corresponds to TRBD1 (5 bases). The CDR3 runs 11 residues. Germline CDR1 and CDR2: DFQATT and SNEGSKA (reference sequence). Trimming removed 6 bases at V and 6 bases at J, with 9 bases between. CDR3: CSAGEGQPQHF. CDR3 DNA sequence: TGCAGTGCAGGGGAGGGTCAGCCCCAGCATTTT.

This clonotype was recorded once. The genes are TRBV2 and TRBJ2-7; TRBD2 might be the D (5 bases). Germline lookup yields CDR1 SNHLY and CDR2 FYNNEI. The CDR3 length is 13 residues. Trimming cost V 3 bases and J 3 bases, with 9 bases left between them. This CDR3 is CASSDEGYYEQYV. The CDR3 DNA sequence: TGTGCCAGCAGTGACGAGGGATACTACGAGCAGTACGTC.